This record covers a single TCR beta chain. The antigen is unknown. These data come from a study of cytomegalovirus exposure and HLA in healthy donors. The J segment lost 3 bases and the V segment lost 3 bases, leaving 7 bases of the junction unmatched. There are 17 residues in the CDR3. CDR1 is SGHRS, CDR2 YFSETQ, per germline. General study results and limits: TCR beta sequences reportedly predicted most subjects' HLA-A and HLA-B alleles accurately. Within the data, a cluster of highly shared sequence variants was likely a sequencing artifact. Cytomegalovirus-associated status was assigned to about 180 TCR beta chains.

It was with 60 Vbeta and 13 Jbeta primers that the PCR ran. Method: immunoSEQ multiplex PCR; TCRdb's copy keeps in-frame clones and lacks some. Seen here are hundreds of thousands of clones, approximately 80% observed once, and the top ten hold 1.1% to 1.5%. The chain couples TRBV5-1 to TRBJ2-1, with 12 bases aligning to TRBD2. The clonotype comes from a girl aged 5-17 years in good health and CMV-seronegative. The source material was PBMCs. Here the CDR3 DNA reads TGCGCCAGCAGCTCTCGGACTAGCGGGGAAAGCTACAATGAGCAGTTCTTC. Translation: CASSSRTSGESYNEQFF. The whole variable domain, filled in from reference TRBV5-1 and TRBJ2-1, reads KAGVTQTPRYLIKTRGQQVTLSCSPISGHRSVSWYQQTPGQGLQFLFEYFSETQRNKGNFPGRFSGRQFSNSRSEMNVSTLELGDSALYLCASSSRTSGESYNEQFFGPGTRLTVL.